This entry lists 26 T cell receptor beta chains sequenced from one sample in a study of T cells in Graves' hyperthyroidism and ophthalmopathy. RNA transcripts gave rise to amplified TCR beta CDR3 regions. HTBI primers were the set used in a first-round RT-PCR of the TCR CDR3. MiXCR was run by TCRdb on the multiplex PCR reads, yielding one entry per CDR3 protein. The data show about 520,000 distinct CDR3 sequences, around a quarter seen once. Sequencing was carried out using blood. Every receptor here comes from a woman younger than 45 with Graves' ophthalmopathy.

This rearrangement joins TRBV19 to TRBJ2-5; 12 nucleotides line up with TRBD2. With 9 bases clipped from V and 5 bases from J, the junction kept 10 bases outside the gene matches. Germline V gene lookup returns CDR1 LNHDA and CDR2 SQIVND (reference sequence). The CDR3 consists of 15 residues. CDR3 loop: CASQGTSGLLETQYF. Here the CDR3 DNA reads TGTGCCAGCCAAGGGACTAGCGGGCTTTTGGAGACCCAGTACTTC.

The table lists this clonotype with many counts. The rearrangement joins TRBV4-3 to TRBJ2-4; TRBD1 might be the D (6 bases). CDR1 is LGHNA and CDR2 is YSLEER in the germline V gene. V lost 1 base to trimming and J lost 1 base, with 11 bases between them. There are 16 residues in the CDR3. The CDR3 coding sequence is TGCGCCAGCAGCCAAGGAACAGGGTCGGCCAAAAACATTCAGTACTTC. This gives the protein CASSQGTGSAKNIQYF.

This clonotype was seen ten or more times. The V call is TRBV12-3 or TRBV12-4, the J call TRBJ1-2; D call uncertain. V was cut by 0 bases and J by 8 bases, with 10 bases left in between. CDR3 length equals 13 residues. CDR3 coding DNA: TGTGCCAGCAGTTTAGCTCCGGGTGGAGGCTACACCTTC. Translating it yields CASSLAPGGGYTF.

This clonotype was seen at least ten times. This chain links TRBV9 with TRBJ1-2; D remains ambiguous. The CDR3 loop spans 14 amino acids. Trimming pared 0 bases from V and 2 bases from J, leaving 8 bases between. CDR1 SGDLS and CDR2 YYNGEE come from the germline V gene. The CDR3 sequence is CASSVAGKNYGYTF. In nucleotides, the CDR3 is TGTGCCAGCAGCGTAGCGGGCAAGAACTATGGCTACACCTTC.

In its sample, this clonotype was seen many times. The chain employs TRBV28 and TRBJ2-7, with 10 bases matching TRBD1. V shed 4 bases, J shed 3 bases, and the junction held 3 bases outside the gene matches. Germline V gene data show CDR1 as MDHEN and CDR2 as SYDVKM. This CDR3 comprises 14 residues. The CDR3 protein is CASSSRDRGYEQYF. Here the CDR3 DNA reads TGTGCCAGCAGTTCGAGGGACAGGGGCTACGAGCAGTACTTC. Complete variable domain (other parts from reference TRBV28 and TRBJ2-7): DVKVTQSSRYLVKRTGEKVFLECVQDMDHENMFWYRQDPGLGLRLIYFSYDVKMKEKGDIPEGYSVSREKKERFSLILESASTNQTSMYLCASSSRDRGYEQYFGPGTRLTVT.

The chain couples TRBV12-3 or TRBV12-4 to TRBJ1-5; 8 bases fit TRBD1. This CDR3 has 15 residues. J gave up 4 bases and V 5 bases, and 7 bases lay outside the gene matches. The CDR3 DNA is TGTGCCAGCAGTCGACAGGGGCACCGGAATCAGCCCCAGCATTTT. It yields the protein CASSRQGHRNQPQHF.

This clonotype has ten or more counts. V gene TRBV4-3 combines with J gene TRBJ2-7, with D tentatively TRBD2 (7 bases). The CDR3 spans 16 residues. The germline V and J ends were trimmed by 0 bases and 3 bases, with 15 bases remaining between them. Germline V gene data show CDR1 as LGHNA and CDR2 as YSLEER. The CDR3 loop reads CASSQDRGGGLYEQYF. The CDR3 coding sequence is TGCGCCAGCAGCCAAGATAGGGGGGGAGGCCTCTACGAGCAGTACTTC.

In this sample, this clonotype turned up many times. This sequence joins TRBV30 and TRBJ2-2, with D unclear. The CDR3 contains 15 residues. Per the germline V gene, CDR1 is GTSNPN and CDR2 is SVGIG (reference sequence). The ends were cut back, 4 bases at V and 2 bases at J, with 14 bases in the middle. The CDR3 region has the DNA TGTGCCTGGAATGGGCTGGACCCTAACACCGGGGAGCTGTTTTTT. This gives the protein CAWNGLDPNTGELFF.

This CDR3 reads CSVPSGGAGETQYF. For the CDR3, the DNA is TGCAGTGTCCCTAGCGGGGGGGCCGGAGAGACCCAGTACTTC. This sequence joins TRBV20-1 and TRBJ2-5, with 12 nucleotides matching TRBD2. Germline-derived CDR1 and CDR2 are DFQATT and SNEGSKA (reference sequence). The CDR3 covers 14 residues. The trim removed 7 bases at V and 4 bases at J, leaving 7 bases unmatched.

In DNA, the CDR3 is TGTGCCAGCAGAAATACAGGGACAACCGGTGAAGCTTTCTTT. It codes for CASRNTGTTGEAFF. The genes are TRBV7-9 and TRBJ1-1; perhaps TRBD1 as D (6 bases). With 6 bases removed from V and 7 bases from J, the gap between germline ends came to 18 bases. This CDR3 contains 14 residues. From germline, CDR1 is SEHNR and CDR2 FQNEAQ (reference sequence).

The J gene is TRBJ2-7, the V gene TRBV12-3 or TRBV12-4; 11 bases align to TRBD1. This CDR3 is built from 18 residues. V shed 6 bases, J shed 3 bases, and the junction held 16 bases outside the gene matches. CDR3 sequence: CASRGAGQGAGFVYEQYF. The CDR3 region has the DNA TGTGCCAGCAGGGGGGCTGGACAGGGGGCTGGTTTCGTCTACGAGCAGTACTTC.

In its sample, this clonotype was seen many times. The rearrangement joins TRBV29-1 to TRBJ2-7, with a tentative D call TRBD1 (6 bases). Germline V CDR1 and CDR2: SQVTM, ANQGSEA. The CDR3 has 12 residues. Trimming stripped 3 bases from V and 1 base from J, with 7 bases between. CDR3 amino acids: CSVETGSYEQYF. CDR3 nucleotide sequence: TGCAGCGTTGAGACAGGATCCTACGAGCAGTACTTC.

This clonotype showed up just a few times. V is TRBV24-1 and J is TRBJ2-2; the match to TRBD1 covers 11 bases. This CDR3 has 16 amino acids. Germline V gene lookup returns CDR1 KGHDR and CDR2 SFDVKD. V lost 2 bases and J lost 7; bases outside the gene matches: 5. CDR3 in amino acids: CATSDSGQGASGELFF. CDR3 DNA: TGTGCCACCAGTGATTCTGGACAGGGGGCCAGCGGGGAGCTGTTTTTT.

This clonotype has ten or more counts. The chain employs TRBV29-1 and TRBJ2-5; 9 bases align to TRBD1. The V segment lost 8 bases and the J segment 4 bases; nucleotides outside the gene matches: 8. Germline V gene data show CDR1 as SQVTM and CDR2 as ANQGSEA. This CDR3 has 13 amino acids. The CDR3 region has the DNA TGCAGCCTAGGGACAGGGTCCGGAGAGACCCAGTACTTC. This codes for CSLGTGSGETQYF.

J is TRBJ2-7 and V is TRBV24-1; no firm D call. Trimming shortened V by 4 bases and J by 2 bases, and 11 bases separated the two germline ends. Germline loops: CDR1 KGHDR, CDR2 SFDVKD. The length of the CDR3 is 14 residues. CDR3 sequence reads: CATSDRRLPYEQYF. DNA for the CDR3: TGTGCCACCAGTGACCGCCGTCTTCCCTACGAGCAGTACTTC.

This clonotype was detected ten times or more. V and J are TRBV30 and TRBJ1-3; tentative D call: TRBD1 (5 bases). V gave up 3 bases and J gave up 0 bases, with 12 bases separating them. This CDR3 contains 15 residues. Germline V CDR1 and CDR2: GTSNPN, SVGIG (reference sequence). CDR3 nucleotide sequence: TGTGCCTGGAGGAGACAGCGAAACTCTGGAAACACCATATATTTT. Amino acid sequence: CAWRRQRNSGNTIYF.

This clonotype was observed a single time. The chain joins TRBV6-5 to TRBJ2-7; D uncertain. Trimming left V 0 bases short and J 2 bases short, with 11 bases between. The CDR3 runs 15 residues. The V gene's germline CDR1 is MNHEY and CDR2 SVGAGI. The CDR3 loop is CASSYSHGGTYEQYF. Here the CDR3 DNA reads TGTGCCAGCAGTTACTCGCACGGCGGAACCTACGAGCAGTACTTC.

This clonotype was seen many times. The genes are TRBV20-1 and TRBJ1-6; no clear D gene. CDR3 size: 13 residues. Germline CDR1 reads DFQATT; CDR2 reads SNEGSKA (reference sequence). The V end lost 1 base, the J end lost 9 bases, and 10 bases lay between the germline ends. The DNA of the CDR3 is TGCAGTGCTAGAGCCGGGCCGAGTTCACCCCTCCACTTT. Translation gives CSARAGPSSPLHF.

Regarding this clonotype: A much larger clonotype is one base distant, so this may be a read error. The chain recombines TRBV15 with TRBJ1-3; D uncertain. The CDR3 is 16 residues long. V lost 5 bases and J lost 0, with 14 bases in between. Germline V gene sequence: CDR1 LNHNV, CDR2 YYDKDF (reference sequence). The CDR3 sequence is CATSVGWRNSGNTIYF. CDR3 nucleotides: TGTGCCACCAGCGTGGGATGGAGGAACTCTGGAAACACCATATATTTT.

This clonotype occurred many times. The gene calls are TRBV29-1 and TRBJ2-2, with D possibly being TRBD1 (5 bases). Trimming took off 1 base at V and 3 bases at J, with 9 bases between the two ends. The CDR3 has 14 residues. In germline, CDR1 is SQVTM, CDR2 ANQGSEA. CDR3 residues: CSVEGQGYTGELFF. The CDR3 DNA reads TGCAGCGTTGAAGGGCAGGGATACACCGGGGAGCTGTTTTTT.

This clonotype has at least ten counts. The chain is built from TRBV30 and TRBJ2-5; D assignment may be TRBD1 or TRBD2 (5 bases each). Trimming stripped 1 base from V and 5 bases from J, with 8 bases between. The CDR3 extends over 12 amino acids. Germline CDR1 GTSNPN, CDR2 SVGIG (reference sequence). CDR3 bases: TGTGCCTGGAGTGGGGACCGCGAGACCCAGTACTTC. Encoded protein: CAWSGDRETQYF.

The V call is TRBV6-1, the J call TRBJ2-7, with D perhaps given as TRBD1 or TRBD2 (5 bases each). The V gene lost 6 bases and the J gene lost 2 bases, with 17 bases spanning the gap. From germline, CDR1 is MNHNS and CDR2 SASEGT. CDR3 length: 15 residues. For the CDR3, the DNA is TGTGCCAGCAGCCCTCGGGGCACAGCGGCCTACGAGCAGTACTTC. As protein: CASSPRGTAAYEQYF.

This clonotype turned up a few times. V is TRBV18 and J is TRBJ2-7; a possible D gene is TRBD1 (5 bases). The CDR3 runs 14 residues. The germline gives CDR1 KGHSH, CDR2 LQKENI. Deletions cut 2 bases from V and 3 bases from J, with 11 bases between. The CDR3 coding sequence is TGTGCCAGCTCACCAATAGACAGAGACTACGAGCAGTACTTC. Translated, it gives CASSPIDRDYEQYF.

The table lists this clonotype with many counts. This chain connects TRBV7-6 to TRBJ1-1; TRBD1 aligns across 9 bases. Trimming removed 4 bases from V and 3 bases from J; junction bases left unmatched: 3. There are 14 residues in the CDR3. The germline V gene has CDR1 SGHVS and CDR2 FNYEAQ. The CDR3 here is CASSSGQGYTEAFF. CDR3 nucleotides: TGTGCCAGCAGCTCGGGACAGGGATACACTGAAGCTTTCTTT.

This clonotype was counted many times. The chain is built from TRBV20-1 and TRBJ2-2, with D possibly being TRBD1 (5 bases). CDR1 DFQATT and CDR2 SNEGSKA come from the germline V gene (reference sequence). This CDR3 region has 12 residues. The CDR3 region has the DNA TGCAGCTCGCAGGGCGGCACCGGGGAGCTGTTTTTT. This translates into CSSQGGTGELFF.

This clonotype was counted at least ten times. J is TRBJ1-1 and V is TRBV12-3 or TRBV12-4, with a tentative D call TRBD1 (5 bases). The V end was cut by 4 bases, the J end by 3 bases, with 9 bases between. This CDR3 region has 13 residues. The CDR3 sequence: CASSSRQHTEAFF. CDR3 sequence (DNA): TGTGCCAGCAGTTCTCGACAGCACACTGAAGCTTTCTTT.